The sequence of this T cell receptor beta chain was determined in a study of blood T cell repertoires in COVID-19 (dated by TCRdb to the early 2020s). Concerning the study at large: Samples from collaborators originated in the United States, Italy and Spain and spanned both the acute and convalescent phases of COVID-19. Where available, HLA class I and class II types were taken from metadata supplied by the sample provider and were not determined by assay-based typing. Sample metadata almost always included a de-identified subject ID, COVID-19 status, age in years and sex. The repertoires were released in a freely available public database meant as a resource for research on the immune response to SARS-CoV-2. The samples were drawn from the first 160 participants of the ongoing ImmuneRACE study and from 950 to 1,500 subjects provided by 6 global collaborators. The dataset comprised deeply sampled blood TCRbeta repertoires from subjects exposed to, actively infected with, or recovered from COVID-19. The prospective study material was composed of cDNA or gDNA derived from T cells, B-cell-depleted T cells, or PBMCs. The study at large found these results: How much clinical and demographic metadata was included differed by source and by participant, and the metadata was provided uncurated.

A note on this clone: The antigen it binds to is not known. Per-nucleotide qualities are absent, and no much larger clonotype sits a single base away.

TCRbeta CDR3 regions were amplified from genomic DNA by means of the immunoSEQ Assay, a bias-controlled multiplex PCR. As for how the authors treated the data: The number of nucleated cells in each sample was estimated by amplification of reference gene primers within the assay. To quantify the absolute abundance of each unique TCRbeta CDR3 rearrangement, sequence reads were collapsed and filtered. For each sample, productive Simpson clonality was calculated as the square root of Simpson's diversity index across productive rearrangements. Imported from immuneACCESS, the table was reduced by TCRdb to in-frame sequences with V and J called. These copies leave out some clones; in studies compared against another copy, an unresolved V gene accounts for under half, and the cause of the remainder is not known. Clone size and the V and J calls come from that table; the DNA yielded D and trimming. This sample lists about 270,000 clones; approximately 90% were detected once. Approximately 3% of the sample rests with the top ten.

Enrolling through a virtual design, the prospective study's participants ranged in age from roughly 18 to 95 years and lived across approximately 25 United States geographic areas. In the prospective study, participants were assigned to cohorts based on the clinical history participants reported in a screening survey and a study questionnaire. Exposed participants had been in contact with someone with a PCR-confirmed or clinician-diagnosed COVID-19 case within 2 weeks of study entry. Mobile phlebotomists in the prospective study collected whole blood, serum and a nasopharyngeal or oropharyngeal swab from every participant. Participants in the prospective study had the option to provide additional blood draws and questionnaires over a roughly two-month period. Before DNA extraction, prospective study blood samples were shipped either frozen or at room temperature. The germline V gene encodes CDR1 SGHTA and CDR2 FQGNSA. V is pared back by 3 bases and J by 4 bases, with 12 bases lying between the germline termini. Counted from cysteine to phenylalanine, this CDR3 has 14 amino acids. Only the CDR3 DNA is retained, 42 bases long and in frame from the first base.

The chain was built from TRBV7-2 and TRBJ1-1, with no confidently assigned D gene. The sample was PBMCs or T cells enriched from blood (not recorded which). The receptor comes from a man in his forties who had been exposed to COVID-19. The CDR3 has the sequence CASSLTHPPTEAFF. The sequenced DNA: TGTGCCAGCAGCTTGACACATCCGCCCACTGAAGCTTTCTTT. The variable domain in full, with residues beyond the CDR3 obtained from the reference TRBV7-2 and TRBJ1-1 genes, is GAGVSQSPSNKVTEKGKDVELRCDPISGHTALYWYRQSLGQGLEFLIYFQGNSAPDKSGLPSDRFSAERTGGSVSTLTIQRTQQEDSAVYLCASSLTHPPTEAFFGQGTRLTVV.